The next 12 T cell receptor beta chains were all read from a single sample in a study of T cells in Graves' hyperthyroidism and ophthalmopathy. Researchers amplified the TCR beta CDR3 regions from RNA transcripts. HTBI primers were the set used in a first-round RT-PCR of the TCR CDR3. TCRdb re-analysed the multiplex PCR reads in MiXCR, keeping a single row per CDR3 protein. The sample has hundreds of thousands of distinct CDR3 sequences; less than 15% are singletons. The sequencing sample was made of blood. The receptors stem from a young woman with Graves' hyperthyroidism.

The sample holds many counts of this clonotype. This chain uses TRBV7-2 with TRBJ2-1, with D perhaps given as TRBD1 or TRBD2 (5 bases each). Germline V gene sequence: CDR1 SGHTA, CDR2 FQGNSA. The CDR3 sequence is 16 residues long. V was pared by 4 bases and J by 2 bases, with 15 bases between. The CDR3 sequence: CASSSHWGSAYNEQFF. The CDR3 coding sequence is TGTGCCAGCAGCTCCCACTGGGGGAGCGCCTACAATGAGCAGTTCTTC.

This clonotype turned up a few times. The rearrangement joins TRBV5-1 to TRBJ1-6, with unresolved D. Trimming took off 2 bases at V and 4 bases at J, with 4 bases between the two ends. The CDR3 spans 13 residues. Germline CDR1 and CDR2: SGHRS and YFSETQ. CDR3 in DNA: TGCGCCAGCAGCTTCGATTATAATTCACCCCTCCACTTT. Encoded protein: CASSFDYNSPLHF.

J is TRBJ1-3 and V is TRBV6-6; D might be TRBD1 (5 bases). The CDR3 is 15 amino acids. Germline V gene data show CDR1 as MNHNY and CDR2 as SVGAGI (reference sequence). V was shortened by 2 bases and J by 0 bases, with 8 bases between the two germline ends. DNA of the CDR3: TGTGCCAGCAGTTACCGACAGAGCTCTGGAAACACCATATATTTT. This encodes CASSYRQSSGNTIYF.

The table lists this clonotype with many counts. This chain connects TRBV18 to TRBJ1-5; 7 positions match TRBD1. CDR1 is KGHSH and CDR2 is LQKENI in the germline V gene. The CDR3 is 14 amino acids. V lost 7 bases to trimming and J lost 6 bases; unmatched junction nucleotides: 9. In DNA form, the CDR3 reads TGTGCCAGCTGTGACAGGGAATGGGGTCAGCCCCAGCATTTT. Encoded protein: CASCDREWGQPQHF.

There are many counts of this clonotype. V is TRBV7-9 and J is TRBJ1-2; TRBD1 matches 10 bases. V trimming: 5 bases; J trimming: 8 bases; junction bases outside the gene matches: 2. Germline V gene lookup returns CDR1 SEHNR and CDR2 FQNEAQ (reference sequence). The CDR3 contains 12 residues. The DNA of the CDR3 is TGTGCCAGCAGCCAGGGACAGGGGGGCTACACCTTC. Protein sequence: CASSQGQGGYTF.

This clonotype was found many times. V and J are TRBV12-3 or TRBV12-4 and TRBJ2-3, with D perhaps assigned TRBD1 or TRBD2 (5 bases each). Trimming shortened V by 3 bases and J by 7 bases, and 14 bases separated the two germline ends. The CDR3 consists of 14 residues. The CDR3 sequence is CASSFGTPRNTQYF. Written as DNA, the CDR3 is TGTGCCAGCAGTTTTGGGACCCCGCGGAATACGCAGTATTTT.

This clonotype has at least ten counts. The V gene is TRBV2, the J gene TRBJ2-1; 8 nucleotides match TRBD2. In germline, CDR1 is SNHLY, CDR2 FYNNEI. The CDR3 is 16 residues long. The V segment lost 8 bases and the J segment 1 base; nucleotides outside the gene matches: 10. The CDR3 spells CASAIEREGSYNEQFF. The CDR3, as DNA: TGTGCCAGCGCCATCGAACGGGAGGGTTCCTACAATGAGCAGTTCTTC. Full variable domain (outside the CDR3, taken from reference TRBV2 and TRBJ2-1): EPEVTQTPSHQVTQMGQEVILRCVPISNHLYFYWYRQILGQKVEFLVSFYNNEISEKSEIFDDQFSVERPDGSNFTLKIRSTKLEDSAMYFCASAIEREGSYNEQFFGPGTRLTVL.

This chain uses TRBV7-2 with TRBJ1-4; weak D call: TRBD1 (6 bases). Germline CDR1 reads SGHTA; CDR2 reads FQGNSA. V lost 1 base and J 7 bases, leaving 13 bases between the germline ends. This CDR3 is 15 amino acids long. CDR3 in amino acids: CASSLEPGGSEKLFF. CDR3 DNA sequence: TGTGCCAGCAGCTTAGAACCCGGGGGCTCTGAAAAACTGTTTTTT.

Remarks on this clonotype: Given a much more abundant clone one base away, this may be a read error. This rearrangement joins TRBV15 to TRBJ1-2; D call uncertain. CDR3 length: 13 residues. Per germline, CDR1 LNHNV and CDR2 YYDKDF (reference sequence). The V and J ends lost 5 bases and 3 bases respectively, with 10 bases between them. CDR3 residues: CATSGGPHYGYTF. The CDR3 DNA is TGTGCCACCAGCGGAGGGCCACACTATGGCTACACCTTC.

This clonotype showed up just a few times. J is TRBJ2-3 and V is TRBV9; perhaps TRBD2 as D (6 bases). Trimming took off 2 bases at V and 0 bases at J, with 7 bases between the two ends. Germline V gene data show CDR1 as SGDLS and CDR2 as YYNGEE. The CDR3 totals 14 residues. The CDR3 is CASSVRGSTDTQYF. In DNA, the CDR3 is TGTGCCAGCAGCGTGCGGGGAAGCACAGATACGCAGTATTTT.

This clonotype was seen ten or more times. The chain recombines TRBV7-8 with TRBJ1-5, with 8 positions matching TRBD1. Looked up from germline, CDR1 is SGHVS and CDR2 is FQNEAQ. The CDR3 has 14 amino acids. V lost 5 bases to trimming and J lost 6 bases; unmatched junction nucleotides: 6. DNA of the CDR3: TGTGCCAGCAGCCGCGACAGGGGCAGTCAGCCCCAGCATTTT. This translates into CASSRDRGSQPQHF. Looking up the rest from reference TRBV7-8 and TRBJ1-5 gives the full variable domain: GAGVSQSPRYKVAKRGQDVALRCDPISGHVSLFWYQQALGQGPEFLTYFQNEAQLDKSGLPSDRFFAERPEGSVSTLKIQRTQQEDSAVYLCASSRDRGSQPQHFGDGTRLSIL.

This clonotype appeared once. This chain connects TRBV4-2 to TRBJ2-1; D is unresolved. The germline gives CDR1 LGHNA, CDR2 YNFKEQ. CDR3 length: 17 residues. Trimming cost V 4 bases and J 2 bases, with 18 bases left between them. CDR3 DNA sequence: TGTGCCAGCAGCCCCGCGGAAGGTAGCACCCCCTACAATGAGCAGTTCTTC. It specifies CASSPAEGSTPYNEQFF.